This paragraph covers one TCR beta chain sequence. Its antigen is as yet unknown. Library preparation (for TCRbeta) was performed with unique molecular identifiers. One entry per CDR3 protein results from TCRdb running MiXCR on the PCR reads. The sample includes around 600,000 distinct CDR3 sequences, around 23% of them seen just once. This specimen comes from a study of T-cell reconstitution after alpha-beta-depleted transplantation in children. Study-wide points: There were reportedly several hundred expanded graft clones from which alpha-beta T cells came about two months after transplant.

Germline CDR1 MDHEN, CDR2 SYDVKM. The CDR3 contains 13 residues. V lost 3 bases to trimming and J lost 12 bases, with 17 bases between them. This chain connects TRBV28 to TRBJ1-2; D may be TRBD1 (5 bases). This sample comprised PBMCs, mostly from graft donor cells, obtained 360 days after TCRalphabeta/CD19-depleted stem cell transplant. This TCR derives from a boy in the first two years of life who had a stem cell transplant for acute myeloid leukemia, so the T cells may come from the graft donor. The CDR3 region is CASSFGAGKGHTF. CDR3 bases: TGTGCCAGCAGTTTCGGGGCAGGGAAAGGACACACCTTC.